This T cell receptor (beta chain) was sequenced for a study of Ad26.COV2.S vaccination and SARS-CoV-2 variants. Noted treatment: around 19 received Ad26.COV2.S at low or high dose, single or two shots; roughly five received placebo; per-sample allocation not given. Sampling was performed 63 days after the first vaccine or placebo injection. Aged 18-55 years, donor was enrolled in Boston in the early 2020s. Clones were read by immunoSEQ multiplex PCR, and TCRdb kept only the in-frame ones, dropping some. The data hold approximately 360,000 clones, with about four fifths observed a single time. Germline V gives CDR1 SGHTA, CDR2 FQGNSA. Trimming left V 7 bases short and J 0 bases short, with 13 bases between. This CDR3 spans 15 amino acids.

Sample: peripheral blood, taken in a trial of Ad26.COV2.S vaccine versus placebo. This rearrangement joins TRBV7-2 to TRBJ2-1; maybe TRBD2 (5 bases). The receptor comes from a person aged 18 to 65 who received the Ad26.COV2.S COVID-19 vaccine or a placebo. The CDR3 spells CASTSGVLSYNEQFF. CDR3 in DNA: TGTGCCAGCACCTCCGGGGTCCTCTCCTACAATGAGCAGTTCTTC.